A selection of T cell receptor beta chains follows, all from one sample in a study of cytomegalovirus exposure and HLA in healthy donors. TCRdb's table, derived via immunoSEQ multiplex PCR, lists solely in-frame clones and lacks some. The sample gives 85,000 to 100,000 clones, over 70% of which show up once; approximately 1.1% is in the top ten. Sequenced: PBMCs. Receptor source: a girl aged 2-10 years in good health and CMV-seropositive. CDR3s include the opening cysteine and the closing phenylalanine or tryptophan. A D gene is named only where the DNA matches it firmly. Clone size appears in some rows only: once, few, many, or a class for an expanded clone.

length: 13; V: TRBV6-1; D: TRBD1; size: .; J: TRBJ1-2; DNA: TGTGCCAGCAGCAGGGGGTACGACTATGGCTACACCTTC; CDR3: CASSRGYDYGYTF
length: 12; V: TRBV18; D: .; size: .; J: TRBJ2-7; DNA: TGTGCCAGCTCCCCCAGCTCCTACGAGCAGTACTTC; CDR3: CASSPSSYEQYF
length: 17; V: TRBV4-3; D: .; size: .; J: TRBJ1-3; DNA: TGCGCCAGCAGCCAGATTGGGACACTGAGCTCTGGAAACACCATATATTTT; CDR3: CASSQIGTLSSGNTIYF
length: 14; V: TRBV4-3; D: TRBD1; size: .; J: TRBJ1-2; DNA: TGCGCCAGCAGCCAGGGACAGGGGGCGGGAGGCTACACCTTC; CDR3: CASSQGQGAGGYTF
length: 12; V: TRBV9; D: TRBD1; size: .; J: TRBJ1-2; DNA: TGTGCCAGCAGCGGGGACAGTTTAAGGTACACCTTC; CDR3: CASSGDSLRYTF
length: 17; V: TRBV5-6; D: .; size: .; J: TRBJ2-1; DNA: TGTGCCAGCAGCTTAGAATCCAGGGCTAGCTCCTACAATGAGCAGTTCTTC; CDR3: CASSLESRASSYNEQFF
length: 14; V: TRBV30; D: .; size: .; J: TRBJ1-1; DNA: TGTGCCTGGAGTGTACTTGGGGGGGGGACTGAAGCTTTCTTT; CDR3: CAWSVLGGGTEAFF
length: 12; V: TRBV30; D: .; size: .; J: TRBJ1-1; DNA: TGTGCCTGGAGTGTACTGAGCTCTGAAGCTTTCTTT; CDR3: CAWSVLSSEAFF
length: 17; V: TRBV28; D: .; size: .; J: TRBJ1-4; DNA: TGTGCCAGCAGTCAGGGTACCCTAACTTCAACTAATGAAAAACTGTTTTTT; CDR3: CASSQGTLTSTNEKLFF
length: 14; V: TRBV5-8; D: TRBD1; size: .; J: TRBJ2-3; DNA: TGTGCCAGCAGCTGGGGACAGGGCACAGATACGCAGTATTTT; CDR3: CASSWGQGTDTQYF
length: 12; V: TRBV5-4; D: .; size: .; J: TRBJ2-7; DNA: TGTGCCAGCAGCTTGGACAACTACGAGCAGTACTTC; CDR3: CASSLDNYEQYF
length: 14; V: TRBV4-1; D: .; size: .; J: TRBJ2-7; DNA: TGCGCCAGCAGCCAAATTAAGTCAGGCTACGAGCAGTACTTC; CDR3: CASSQIKSGYEQYF
length: 16; V: TRBV4-1; D: .; size: once; J: TRBJ1-2; DNA: TGCGCCAGCAGCCAAGATCGAAGGGGGTTTTTCTATGGCTACACCTTC; CDR3: CASSQDRRGFFYGYTF
length: 13; V: TRBV10-1; D: TRBD2; size: .; J: TRBJ2-1; DNA: TGCGCCAGCAGTGAGCGCGGGAGCAATGAGCAGTTCTTC; CDR3: CASSERGSNEQFF
length: 18; V: TRBV7-9; D: .; size: .; J: TRBJ1-1; DNA: TGTGCCAGCAGCCTGATAGACCACCTGACAGTACCAAACACTGAAGCTTTCTTT; CDR3: CASSLIDHLTVPNTEAFF
length: 17; V: TRBV7-2; D: TRBD2; size: .; J: TRBJ2-5; DNA: TGTGCCAGCAGCCCTACCTCGGGACTAGCATTGCTGGAGACCCAGTACTTC; CDR3: CASSPTSGLALLETQYF
length: 14; V: TRBV5-4; D: TRBD2; size: .; J: TRBJ2-7; DNA: TGTGCCAGCAGCTCCGGGACTAGCGGATACGAGCAGTACTTC; CDR3: CASSSGTSGYEQYF
length: 16; V: TRBV6-1; D: .; size: .; J: TRBJ2-7; DNA: TGTGCCAGCAGTGAGTTGAAGGGTCAGGGGCGCTACGAGCAGTACTTC; CDR3: CASSELKGQGRYEQYF
length: 16; V: TRBV5-6; D: TRBD2; size: .; J: TRBJ2-7; DNA: TGTGCCAGCAGCTTCAGAATGACTAGCGGGATTTACGAGCAGTACTTC; CDR3: CASSFRMTSGIYEQYF
length: 11; V: TRBV30; D: .; size: few; J: TRBJ2-7; DNA: TGTGCCAGAGTTGACAGCTACGAGCAGTACTTC; CDR3: CARVDSYEQYF
length: 14; V: TRBV19; D: .; size: .; J: TRBJ1-1; DNA: TGTGCCAGTAGCCCGGGACACCCCTGGGTAGACGCTTTCTTT; CDR3: CASSPGHPWVDAFF
length: 16; V: TRBV5-1; D: TRBD2; size: .; J: TRBJ2-7; DNA: TGCGCCAGCAGCTTGGAACTCACTAGCGAATCCTACGAGCAGTACTTC; CDR3: CASSLELTSESYEQYF
length: 14; V: TRBV11-2; D: .; size: .; J: TRBJ1-3; DNA: TGTGCCGCCCTCCGGGGGGAATCTGGAAACACCATATATTTT; CDR3: CAALRGESGNTIYF
length: 15; V: TRBV6-5; D: TRBD1; size: .; J: TRBJ1-2; DNA: TGTGCCAGCAGTTACCCGGGACAGGGGGCTTTAGGCTACACCTTC; CDR3: CASSYPGQGALGYTF
length: 14; V: TRBV10-3; D: .; size: .; J: TRBJ1-2; DNA: TGTGCCATCAGGAGACAGGAATTTAACTATGGCTACACCTTC; CDR3: CAIRRQEFNYGYTF
length: 16; V: TRBV7-6; D: TRBD2; size: .; J: TRBJ2-3; DNA: TGTGCCAGCAGCTTATCTGTGGGAGGGCCAGGAGATACGCAGTATTTT; CDR3: CASSLSVGGPGDTQYF
length: 16; V: TRBV27; D: .; size: .; J: TRBJ1-5; DNA: TGTGCCAGCAGTTCCACGGCGACAGGTAGCAATCAGCCCCAGCATTTT; CDR3: CASSSTATGSNQPQHF
length: 15; V: TRBV2; D: .; size: .; J: TRBJ2-4; DNA: TGTGCCAGCAGTTCAGGGGTCGAGGGCAAAAACATTCAGTACTTC; CDR3: CASSSGVEGKNIQYF
length: 14; V: TRBV6-6; D: TRBD2; size: .; J: TRBJ2-7; DNA: TGTGCCAGCAGTAGTGGGGGGGGCTCCTACGAGCAGTACTTC; CDR3: CASSSGGGSYEQYF
length: 13; V: TRBV10-1; D: .; size: .; J: TRBJ1-4; DNA: TGCGCCAGCAGCCAGGGCATTAATGAAAAACTGTTTTTT; CDR3: CASSQGINEKLFF
length: 14; V: TRBV5-1; D: .; size: .; J: TRBJ2-5; DNA: TGCGCCAGCAGCTTGGTAGATAGCCGGGAGACCCAGTACTTC; CDR3: CASSLVDSRETQYF
length: 14; V: TRBV6-5; D: TRBD2; size: .; J: TRBJ2-1; DNA: TGTGCCAGCAGTTACGGCGGGAGCTTTGATGAGCAGTTCTTC; CDR3: CASSYGGSFDEQFF
length: 12; V: TRBV2; D: .; size: .; J: TRBJ1-5; DNA: TGTGCCAGCCGGAGGACAGATCAGCCCCAGCATTTT; CDR3: CASRRTDQPQHF
length: 17; V: TRBV5-4; D: TRBD2; size: .; J: TRBJ2-5; DNA: TGTGCCAGCAGCCAGGGACTAGCGGGAGCCTCGGGAGAGACCCAGTACTTC; CDR3: CASSQGLAGASGETQYF
length: 17; V: TRBV4-1; D: .; size: .; J: TRBJ2-7; DNA: TGCGCCAGCAGCCAAGTAGAGGCCAGGACAAGCTCCTACGAGCAGTACTTC; CDR3: CASSQVEARTSSYEQYF
length: 13; V: TRBV6-1; D: .; size: once; J: TRBJ2-1; DNA: TGTGCCAGCAGGGGGCCCAACTACAATGAGCAGTTCTTC; CDR3: CASRGPNYNEQFF
length: 11; V: TRBV20-1; D: .; size: .; J: TRBJ1-1; DNA: TGCAGTGCTGGGGAGGGCACTGAAGCTTTCTTT; CDR3: CSAGEGTEAFF
length: 14; V: TRBV25-1; D: TRBD2; size: few; J: TRBJ2-5; DNA: TGTGCCAGCGGGAGGGGTGGGGGTCGGGAGACCCAGTACTTC; CDR3: CASGRGGGRETQYF
length: 15; V: TRBV19; D: TRBD2; size: .; J: TRBJ2-3; DNA: TGTGCCAGTAGTTTCGGGACTAGCGGGAGGTTGGCGCAGTATTTT; CDR3: CASSFGTSGRLAQYF
length: 14; V: TRBV6-5; D: .; size: few; J: TRBJ1-5; DNA: TGTGCCAGCAGTCAGGGCCGTAGCAATCAGCCCCAGCATTTT; CDR3: CASSQGRSNQPQHF
length: 13; V: TRBV10-3; D: .; size: once; J: TRBJ2-3; DNA: TGTGCCATCAACAGGGCCACCACAGATACGCAGTATTTT; CDR3: CAINRATTDTQYF
length: 14; V: TRBV29-1; D: .; size: few; J: TRBJ1-1; DNA: TGCAGCGTTGAAGACTTCAAAGGGGCCTCCGAAGCTTTCTTT; CDR3: CSVEDFKGASEAFF
length: 15; V: TRBV27; D: TRBD1; size: few; J: TRBJ1-5; DNA: TGTGCCAGCAGTTCCGGGACAGGGGGTAATCAGCCCCAGCATTTT; CDR3: CASSSGTGGNQPQHF